Below are 24 T cell receptor beta chains sequenced from a single sample in a study of cytomegalovirus exposure and HLA in healthy donors. PCR involved 60 Vbeta and 13 Jbeta primers. Only in-frame clones appear in the TCRdb table, and some are missing; sequencing was by immunoSEQ multiplex PCR. Among 150,000 to 200,000 clones listed, 81% were seen once. Sequences were obtained from PBMCs. These TCRs come from a man aged 18 to 29 in good health and CMV-seronegative.

The genes are TRBV4-2 and TRBJ2-1, with 10 bases aligning to TRBD2. V lost 1 base and J lost 8; bases outside the gene matches: 8. The germline V gene has CDR1 LGHNA and CDR2 YNFKEQ. The CDR3 extends over 16 amino acids. In nucleotides, the CDR3 is TGTGCCAGCAGCCAAGGGTCTAGCGGGAGTAGAGATGAGCAGTTCTTC. This translates into CASSQGSSGSRDEQFF.

V gene TRBV25-1 combines with J gene TRBJ1-2, with unresolved D. Germline values: CDR1 MGHDK, CDR2 SYGVNS. Deletions cut 3 bases from V and 6 bases from J, with 14 bases between. The CDR3 consists of 14 residues. CDR3 region: CASSDPGVKDGYTF. CDR3 in DNA: TGTGCCAGCAGTGATCCGGGTGTAAAAGATGGCTACACCTTC.

J is TRBJ1-5 and V is TRBV19; TRBD1 might be the D (6 bases). The V gene lost 7 bases and the J gene lost 10 bases, with 26 bases spanning the gap. The germline CDR1 and CDR2 sequences are LNHDA and SQIVND (reference sequence). The length of the CDR3 is 16 residues. CDR3 protein: CASTLRGARGGEPQHF. For the CDR3, the DNA is TGTGCCAGTACCCTCCGGGGGGCGCGGGGGGGGGAACCCCAGCATTTT.

Regarding this clone: Other DNA sequences in this sample translate to the same CDR3. The chain joins TRBV11-3 to TRBJ2-7; 9 nucleotides align to TRBD1. The CDR3 extends over 13 amino acids. Germline-derived CDR1 and CDR2 are SGHNT and YENEEA. V dropped 4 bases and J dropped 3; count of bases not matched to a gene: 1. This CDR3 reads CASSSGQGYEQYF. The CDR3 DNA reads as TGTGCCAGCAGCTCGGGACAGGGCTACGAGCAGTACTTC.

The CDR3 region has the DNA TGTGCCAGCAGTTCCGAAGACAGGGTGTTTCGAACTAATGAAAAACTGTTTTTT. This sequence encodes CASSSEDRVFRTNEKLFF. The J gene is TRBJ1-4, the V gene TRBV2; 7 bases are a match to TRBD1. V lost 5 bases to trimming and J lost 1 base; unmatched junction nucleotides: 13. The CDR3 totals 18 residues. Germline CDR1 SNHLY, CDR2 FYNNEI.

This clone was recorded only once. The DNA of the CDR3 is TGTGCCAGCAGTTTATGGAGCCCAGCGGGAGTTGCCAAAAACATTCAGTACTTC. Protein: CASSLWSPAGVAKNIQYF. The chain employs TRBV28 and TRBJ2-4, with 8 bases matching TRBD2. The junction had 8 bases not matched to a gene; V was cut back by 0 bases and J by 1 base. Germline CDR1 and CDR2: MDHEN and SYDVKM. The length of the CDR3 is 18 residues.

This clone appeared once. The rearrangement uses TRBV27 and TRBJ1-6, with a tentative D call TRBD1 (5 bases). Trimming removed 8 bases at V and 4 bases at J, with 9 bases between. This CDR3 has 13 residues. The germline CDR1 and CDR2 sequences are MNHEY and SMNVEV (reference sequence). In DNA form, the CDR3 reads TGTGCCAGCCAAGACAGATATAATTCACCCCTCCACTTT. It codes for CASQDRYNSPLHF.

By sample fraction, this clone is medium-sized. The chain couples TRBV5-6 to TRBJ2-7, with 7 bases lining up with TRBD1. Germline CDR1 SGHDT, CDR2 YYEEEE. The CDR3 covers 11 residues. J gave up 8 bases and V 6 bases, and 5 bases lay outside the gene matches. Here the CDR3 DNA reads TGTGCCAGCAAATCAAGGGGGCAGCAGTACTTC. The encoded protein is CASKSRGQQYF.

This clone was seen a single time. The chain is built from TRBV28 and TRBJ1-4; 7 bases line up with TRBD1. Germline V CDR1 and CDR2: MDHEN, SYDVKM. V shed 7 bases, J shed 8 bases, and the junction held 13 bases outside the gene matches. The CDR3 runs 15 residues. The CDR3 region is CASTLGLTGNEKLFF. Written as DNA, the CDR3 is TGTGCCAGCACACTGGGGCTGACAGGGAACGAAAAACTGTTTTTT.

The chain uses TRBV4-3 and TRBJ2-7, with 7 positions matching TRBD1. The CDR3 spans 15 residues. V lost 0 bases, J lost 3 bases, and 5 bases stayed unmatched. Germline CDR1 LGHNA, CDR2 YSLEER. CDR3 DNA: TGCGCCAGCAGCCAAGACCCGGGACAGTTCTACGAGCAGTACTTC. It codes for CASSQDPGQFYEQYF.

The chain carries TRBV9 and TRBJ1-3; D is possibly TRBD1 (5 bases). The germline V gene encodes CDR1 SGDLS and CDR2 YYNGEE. This CDR3 contains 16 residues. Trimming cost V 3 bases and J 4 bases, with 17 bases left between them. The CDR3 is CASSDNPRVSGNTIYF. In nucleotides, the CDR3 is TGTGCCAGCAGCGACAATCCCAGGGTTTCAGGAAACACCATATATTTT.

V gene TRBV5-1 combines with J gene TRBJ2-3; tentatively, D is TRBD1 (6 bases). CDR3 length: 16 residues. Trimming took off 0 bases at V and 2 bases at J, with 13 bases between the two ends. Looked up from germline, CDR1 is SGHRS and CDR2 is YFSETQ. The CDR3 reads CASSLGVRGYTDTQYF. In nucleotides, the CDR3 is TGCGCCAGCAGCTTGGGGGTGAGGGGGTACACAGATACGCAGTATTTT.

This clone was observed once. V and J are TRBV21-1 and TRBJ2-7; no check of the table's D call, TRBD2, against the DNA was made. TRBV21-1 counts as a pseudogene. The CDR3 has 19 residues. The CDR3 region has the DNA TGTGCCAGCAGCACCCGGCTAGCGGGTGACCGAGTGGGCCCTTGGGAGCAGTACTTC. This gives the protein CASSTRLAGDRVGPWEQYF.

This clone was observed a handful of times. The chain couples TRBV19 to TRBJ2-1; 11 bases fit TRBD1. J gave up 3 bases and V 4 bases, and 2 bases lay outside the gene matches. The CDR3 spans 15 residues. Germline V gene data show CDR1 as LNHDA and CDR2 as SQIVND (reference sequence). The chain's CDR3 is CASSRGTGGYNEQFF. The CDR3 coding sequence is TGTGCCAGTAGTAGAGGGACAGGGGGCTACAATGAGCAGTTCTTC.

The J gene is TRBJ2-7, the V gene TRBV11-2, with TRBD1 matching over 7 bases. Germline-derived CDR1 and CDR2 are SGHAT and FQNNGV. There are 17 residues in the CDR3. V gave up 0 bases and J gave up 1 base; unmatched junction bases: 9. The DNA of the CDR3 is TGTGCCAGCAGCTTAGACAGGAGACAGGGCTTTTCCTACGAGCAGTACTTC. Its translation: CASSLDRRQGFSYEQYF. Variable domain in full (rest from reference TRBV11-2 and TRBJ2-7): EAGVAQSPRYKIIEKRQSVAFWCNPISGHATLYWYQQILGQGPKLLIQFQNNGVVDDSQLPKDRFSAERLKGVDSTLKIQPAKLEDSAVYLCASSLDRRQGFSYEQYFGPGTRLTVT.

This clone has more than one count but fewer than ten. The rearrangement joins TRBV18 to TRBJ2-3; TRBD1 might be the D (6 bases). V lost 3 bases and J lost 7, with 17 bases in between. The germline CDR1 and CDR2 sequences are KGHSH and LQKENI. The CDR3 loop spans 15 amino acids. The CDR3 region is CASSPVAGDGNTQYF. The CDR3 DNA follows: TGTGCCAGCTCACCTGTGGCAGGGGATGGGAATACGCAGTATTTT.

The chain carries TRBV7-9 and TRBJ2-5; a possible D gene is TRBD2 (5 bases). V gave up 0 bases and J gave up 5 bases, with 16 bases separating them. The CDR3 consists of 16 residues. In germline, CDR1 is SEHNR, CDR2 FQNEAQ (reference sequence). CDR3 region: CASSLAQDNTGETQYF. The CDR3 DNA is TGTGCCAGCAGCTTAGCCCAAGATAACACGGGGGAGACCCAGTACTTC.

Only one count was recorded for this clone. The chain carries TRBV28 and TRBJ1-5; tentatively, D is TRBD1 (5 bases). The V gene's germline CDR1 is MDHEN and CDR2 SYDVKM. This CDR3 region has 15 residues. The V gene lost 6 bases and the J gene lost 0 bases, with 12 bases spanning the gap. The CDR3 coding sequence is TGTGCCAGCAGCCTGACAGCTTCTAGCAATCAGCCCCAGCATTTT. As protein: CASSLTASSNQPQHF.

V is TRBV7-6 and J is TRBJ2-5; 12 positions match TRBD2. After removal of 10 bases from V and 9 bases from J, the junction contained 12 bases not matched to a gene. The germline V gene encodes CDR1 SGHVS and CDR2 FNYEAQ. The CDR3 extends over 14 amino acids. The CDR3 nucleotides are TGTGCCACCCAGGCTAGCGGGAGGGCGTTGGCCCAGTACTTC. This codes for CATQASGRALAQYF.

Comments on this clone: The missing conserved phenylalanine or tryptophan at the end of this CDR3 makes a read error likely. The genes are TRBV6-4 and TRBJ1-2; D call uncertain. The CDR3 contains 13 residues. V lost 4 bases and J 4 bases, leaving 10 bases between the germline ends. Per the germline V gene, CDR1 is MRHNA and CDR2 is SNTAGT. CDR3 bases: TGTGCCAGCAGTGCGCGGGGAGGCTATGGCTACACCCTC. Protein product: CASSARGGYGYTL.

V gene TRBV5-8 combines with J gene TRBJ2-7, with D possibly being TRBD1 (6 bases). This CDR3 has 17 amino acids. V was cut by 5 bases and J by 2 bases, with 23 bases left in between. CDR1 is SGHTS and CDR2 is YDEGEE in the germline V gene. The CDR3 sequence: CASSLGGGNWIAYEQYF. CDR3 sequence (DNA): TGTGCCAGCAGTTTAGGGGGTGGAAACTGGATTGCCTACGAGCAGTACTTC.

DNA of the CDR3: TGTGCCAGCAGCCTCTACGCCGGGACAGGATACTTTCCTTTCTCCTACGAGCAGTACTTC. It codes for CASSLYAGTGYFPFSYEQYF. This chain links TRBV5-4 with TRBJ2-7; TRBD1 agrees at 8 bases. The CDR3 loop spans 20 amino acids. CDR1 is SGHNT and CDR2 is YYREEE in the germline V gene (reference sequence). V gave up 4 bases and J gave up 0 bases; unmatched junction bases: 21.

This rearrangement joins TRBV5-1 to TRBJ1-1; D might be TRBD1 (5 bases). Germline V gene lookup returns CDR1 SGHRS and CDR2 YFSETQ. This CDR3 spans 14 amino acids. The V gene lost 1 base and the J gene lost 5 bases, with 12 bases spanning the gap. The CDR3 coding sequence is TGCGCCAGCAGCTTGTACGGGGGACGGACTGAAGCTTTCTTT. This encodes CASSLYGGRTEAFF.

A note on this clone: One junction end does not reproduce the germline sequence, and a read error may be involved. The chain carries TRBV4-1 and TRBJ1-6; possible D gene TRBD1, 5 bases. CDR3 size: 15 residues. Per the germline V gene, CDR1 is MGHRA and CDR2 is YSYEKL. The CDR3 nucleotides are TGCGCCAGCAGCCACTACCGGGGGAAAAATTCACCCCTCTACTTT. Translated, it gives CASSHYRGKNSPLYF.